What follows describes a single T cell receptor (beta chain). Its specificity is not known. Some clones are missing from TCRdb's copy, which holds only in-frame ones; the method was immunoSEQ multiplex PCR. The repertoire holds some 100,000 clones, with about nine tenths as singletons. This specimen comes from a study of T cell responses to AZD1222 COVID-19 vaccine. CDR1 MNHEY and CDR2 SVGAGI come from the germline V gene. The length of the CDR3 is 13 residues. V was trimmed by 6 bases and J by 5 bases, leaving 14 bases between them. Notes on the study in general: Mapped onto spike, vaccine-associated CD4 TCRs spanned it and were dominant at 160-218 and 743-854. Clonal diversity was possibly underestimated, and white British individuals and females predominated among donors. Spike-specific TCR breadth and depth rose after two AZD1222 doses.

Here the sequenced sample was peripheral blood, taken on day 0 of AZD1222 vaccination. The receptor comes from an adult in good health. The V gene is TRBV6-5, the J gene TRBJ2-7, with no clear D. The CDR3 is CASRSTPAHEQYF. The CDR3 DNA reads as TGTGCCAGCAGGAGTACCCCAGCACACGAGCAGTACTTC.